The next 29 T cell receptor beta chains were all read from a single sample in a study of cytomegalovirus exposure and HLA in healthy donors. A multiplex PCR was run with 60 Vbeta primers and 13 Jbeta primers. Clones were read by immunoSEQ multiplex PCR, and TCRdb kept only the in-frame ones, dropping some. In the table there are around 140,000 clones, 83% of which are singletons. The sample comprised PBMCs. The source of these receptors is a man aged 40-55 years in good health and CMV-seronegative.

This clone came up a few times. The chain uses TRBV29-1 and TRBJ2-1; the D gene is possibly TRBD2 (6 bases). V dropped 2 bases and J dropped 6 bases, with 14 bases sitting between them. CDR1 and CDR2 (germline): SQVTM, ANQGSEA. The CDR3 totals 14 residues. The chain's CDR3 is CSVETAGMGNEQFF. CDR3 DNA sequence: TGCAGCGTTGAAACTGCGGGAATGGGCAATGAGCAGTTCTTC.

The V call is TRBV5-4, the J call TRBJ2-2; 7 bases map to TRBD2. Germline V CDR1 and CDR2: SGHNT, YYREEE (reference sequence). V lost 0 bases and J lost 6; bases outside the gene matches: 5. This CDR3 spans 15 amino acids. In DNA, the CDR3 is TGTGCCAGCAGCTTGGATAGCACTAGCGCCGGGGAGCTGTTTTTT. Encoded protein: CASSLDSTSAGELFF.

J is TRBJ1-2 and V is TRBV18, with D uncertain. V gave up 3 bases and J gave up 4 bases, with 6 bases separating them. The germline V gene has CDR1 KGHSH and CDR2 LQKENI. The CDR3 spans 12 residues. CDR3 loop: CASSPESYGYTF. The DNA for the CDR3 is TGTGCCAGCTCACCGGAGAGCTATGGCTACACCTTC.

This chain's CDR3 is CASSPRTGRDTDTQYF. CDR3 DNA sequence: TGTGCCAGCTCACCAAGGACAGGGAGGGACACAGATACGCAGTATTTT. J is TRBJ2-3 and V is TRBV18, with D tentatively TRBD1 (8 bases). Germline loops: CDR1 KGHSH, CDR2 LQKENI. The CDR3 totals 16 residues. V dropped 2 bases and J dropped 2 bases, with 14 bases sitting between them.

In its sample, this clone was seen once. V and J are TRBV5-1 and TRBJ1-4; 8 bases fit TRBD1. The germline gives CDR1 SGHRS, CDR2 YFSETQ. The CDR3 sequence is 14 residues long. V gave up 4 bases and J gave up 7 bases; unmatched junction bases: 6. The CDR3, as DNA: TGCGCCAGCAGCCCGGACAGGGTCCCTGAAAAACTGTTTTTT. It codes for CASSPDRVPEKLFF.

The chain combines TRBV12-5 with TRBJ2-3; D possibly corresponds to TRBD1 (6 bases). Trimming removed 3 bases at V and 1 base at J, with 8 bases between. The CDR3 loop spans 14 amino acids. In germline, CDR1 is LGHNT, CDR2 FRNRAP. This chain's CDR3 is CASGLGQRTDTQYF. The CDR3 DNA sequence: TGTGCTAGTGGTTTAGGACAGCGCACAGATACGCAGTATTTT.

The rearrangement links TRBV7-9 to TRBJ2-5; 9 bases align to TRBD2. Germline-derived CDR1 and CDR2 are SEHNR and FQNEAQ (reference sequence). With 7 bases clipped from V and 0 bases from J, the junction kept 6 bases outside the gene matches. The CDR3 loop spans 15 amino acids. DNA for the CDR3: TGTGCCAGCACCCTCTTAGCGGGGGACCAAGAGACCCAGTACTTC. This translates into CASTLLAGDQETQYF. Using reference TRBV7-9 and TRBJ2-5 for the parts outside the CDR3, the full variable domain is DTGVSQNPRHKITKRGQNVTFRCDPISEHNRLYWYRQTLGQGPEFLTYFQNEAQLEKSRLLSDRFSAERPKGSFSTLEIQRTEQGDSAMYLCASTLLAGDQETQYFGPGTRLLVL.

V is TRBV27 and J is TRBJ1-4; D call uncertain. V was trimmed by 2 bases and J by 0 bases, leaving 7 bases between them. The CDR3 contains 15 residues. CDR1 and CDR2 (germline): MNHEY, SMNVEV (reference sequence). CDR3 sequence reads: CASSLMGATNEKLFF. In DNA, the CDR3 is TGTGCCAGCAGTTTAATGGGAGCAACTAATGAAAAACTGTTTTTT.

The rearrangement links TRBV7-2 to TRBJ2-7; D gene unclear. Trimming cost V 8 bases and J 3 bases, with 14 bases left between them. This CDR3 region has 13 residues. CDR1 and CDR2 from the germline V gene are SGHTA and FQGNSA. CDR3 nucleotide sequence: TGTGCCAGCGGCCTTGGCCCTCTCTACGAGCAGTACTTC. Translating it yields CASGLGPLYEQYF.

This clone was found a few times. The V call is TRBV27, the J call TRBJ1-2; no clear D gene. V dropped 5 bases and J dropped 2 bases, with 9 bases sitting between them. CDR1 and CDR2 (germline): MNHEY, SMNVEV (reference sequence). The CDR3 contains 13 residues. CDR3 nucleotide sequence: TGTGCCAGCAGTCCAACAGAAAACTATGGCTACACCTTC. It codes for CASSPTENYGYTF.

This chain joins TRBV7-2 and TRBJ2-7, with a tentative D call TRBD2 (7 bases). There are 15 residues in the CDR3. V was cut by 4 bases and J by 3 bases, with 16 bases left in between. Per germline, CDR1 SGHTA and CDR2 FQGNSA. The CDR3 sequence: CASSYGGGGVYEQYF. The DNA of the CDR3 is TGTGCCAGCAGCTACGGCGGGGGCGGAGTCTACGAGCAGTACTTC.

V usage is TRBV19 and J usage is TRBJ1-1; TRBD1 aligns across 9 bases. This CDR3 has 15 amino acids. The J segment lost 4 bases and the V segment lost 5 bases, leaving 8 bases of the junction unmatched. Germline values: CDR1 LNHDA, CDR2 SQIVND (reference sequence). CDR3: CASSPRTGEATEAFF. For the CDR3, the DNA is TGTGCCAGTAGTCCGAGGACAGGGGAGGCCACTGAAGCTTTCTTT. The variable domain in full, with the rest retrieved from reference TRBV19 and TRBJ1-1, is DGGITQSPKYLFRKEGQNVTLSCEQNLNHDAMYWYRQDPGQGLRLIYYSQIVNDFQKGDIAEGYSVSREKKESFPLTVTSAQKNPTAFYLCASSPRTGEATEAFFGQGTRLTVV.

The J gene is TRBJ1-2, the V gene TRBV9, with D possibly matching TRBD1 (5 bases). The CDR3 loop spans 11 amino acids. Trimming removed 4 bases from V and 14 bases from J, with 15 bases in between. The V gene's germline CDR1 is SGDLS and CDR2 YYNGEE. CDR3 amino acids: CASSQGAKMTF. The CDR3 coding sequence is TGTGCCAGCAGCCAAGGGGCGAAAATGACCTTC.

V usage is TRBV7-8 and J usage is TRBJ2-1; 7 bases agree with TRBD2. The ends lost 0 bases at V and 1 base at J; junction bases unmatched: 3. CDR1 and CDR2 from the germline V gene are SGHVS and FQNEAQ. The CDR3 contains 16 residues. Written as DNA, the CDR3 is TGTGCCAGCAGCTTAGCGCCTAGCGGTTCCTACAATGAGCAGTTCTTC. The encoded protein is CASSLAPSGSYNEQFF.

V is TRBV4-1 and J is TRBJ2-7, with 8 bases aligning to TRBD2. This CDR3 contains 16 residues. Trimming took 0 bases from V and 3 from J; bases not matched to a gene: 7. Per the germline V gene, CDR1 is MGHRA and CDR2 is YSYEKL. CDR3 loop: CASSQDLGLVLYEQYF. The DNA of the CDR3 is TGCGCCAGCAGCCAAGATTTGGGACTAGTGCTCTACGAGCAGTACTTC.

The V and J genes are TRBV19 and TRBJ2-2; 11 nucleotides line up with TRBD1. Germline CDR1 is LNHDA and CDR2 is SQIVND (reference sequence). This CDR3 region has 15 residues. The V gene end was trimmed by 5 bases and the J gene end by 7 bases; junction bases not matched to a gene: 6. This chain's CDR3 is CASSSGTGGLGELFF. CDR3 bases: TGTGCCAGTAGTTCCGGGACAGGGGGGCTCGGGGAGCTGTTTTTT. Filled out from reference TRBV19 and TRBJ2-2, the complete variable domain reads DGGITQSPKYLFRKEGQNVTLSCEQNLNHDAMYWYRQDPGQGLRLIYYSQIVNDFQKGDIAEGYSVSREKKESFPLTVTSAQKNPTAFYLCASSSGTGGLGELFFGEGSRLTVL.

This chain uses TRBV7-2 with TRBJ2-7, with 9 positions matching TRBD2. The CDR3 spans 15 residues. Trimming removed 5 bases from V and 3 bases from J; junction bases left unmatched: 8. Germline V gives CDR1 SGHTA, CDR2 FQGNSA. CDR3 DNA: TGTGCCAGCAGCGTTAGTCCGCGGGGGGGCTACGAGCAGTACTTC. It yields the protein CASSVSPRGGYEQYF.

The chain joins TRBV5-5 to TRBJ2-7; D gene uncertain. Germline V gene lookup returns CDR1 SGHKS and CDR2 YYEKEE (reference sequence). There are 13 residues in the CDR3. V was shortened by 0 bases and J by 5 bases, with 9 bases between the two germline ends. The CDR3: CASSLVGQDEQYF. The CDR3 DNA follows: TGTGCCAGCAGCTTGGTGGGCCAGGACGAGCAGTACTTC.

The chain uses TRBV21-1 and TRBJ2-7; TRBD1, the D gene given by the table, was not confirmed from the DNA. TRBV21-1 constitutes a pseudogene. The CDR3 spans 13 residues. CDR3 sequence: CASASGTAYEQYF. CDR3 sequence (DNA): TGTGCCAGCGCTTCGGGGACAGCCTACGAGCAGTACTTC.

V and J are TRBV7-9 and TRBJ1-2; D is unclear. The V and J ends lost 4 bases and 4 bases respectively, with 4 bases between them. Per germline, CDR1 SEHNR and CDR2 FQNEAQ (reference sequence). This CDR3 is built from 11 residues. DNA of the CDR3: TGTGCCAGCAGCTACAGCTATGGCTACACCTTC. Its translation is CASSYSYGYTF.

This clone occurred once. The genes are TRBV11-1 and TRBJ2-3; 8 bases agree with TRBD1. V lost 6 bases and J lost 0; bases outside the gene matches: 5. The CDR3 sequence is 15 residues long. Germline lookup yields CDR1 SGHAT and CDR2 FQDESV (reference sequence). The CDR3 region has the DNA TGTGCCAGCAGACCGGGACAGGTTAGCACAGATACGCAGTATTTT. Translation gives CASRPGQVSTDTQYF.

This clone is a singleton in its sample. V gene TRBV27 combines with J gene TRBJ2-2; 9 positions agree with TRBD2. Unmatched junction bases numbered 2, after V lost 5 bases and J lost 1 base. This CDR3 is 15 amino acids long. Germline V gives CDR1 MNHEY, CDR2 SMNVEV (reference sequence). For the CDR3, the DNA is TGTGCCAGCAGTCTAGCGGGACTGAACACCGGGGAGCTGTTTTTT. It codes for CASSLAGLNTGELFF.

The chain employs TRBV6-5 and TRBJ1-3; a weak D match, TRBD1 (5 bases). This CDR3 spans 13 amino acids. The V and J ends lost 7 bases and 0 bases respectively, with 7 bases between them. The V gene's germline CDR1 is MNHEY and CDR2 SVGAGI. The CDR3 sequence: CASNTGSGNTIYF. The CDR3 nucleotides are TGTGCCAGCAACACAGGCTCTGGAAACACCATATATTTT.

The DNA of the CDR3 is TGTGCCAGCAGCCCATCCGGGACACCCCCCCTGGAGCAGTACTTC. This gives the protein CASSPSGTPPLEQYF. J is TRBJ2-7 and V is TRBV11-2; the D gene is possibly TRBD1 (6 bases). Trimming took 5 bases from V and 7 from J, leaving 21 bases between them. CDR3 length: 15 residues. Germline V gene sequence: CDR1 SGHAT, CDR2 FQNNGV. The entire variable domain, with the rest obtained from reference TRBV11-2 and TRBJ2-7, is as follows: EAGVAQSPRYKIIEKRQSVAFWCNPISGHATLYWYQQILGQGPKLLIQFQNNGVVDDSQLPKDRFSAERLKGVDSTLKIQPAKLEDSAVYLCASSPSGTPPLEQYFGPGTRLTVT.

V and J are TRBV11-2 and TRBJ2-6; D might be TRBD1 (6 bases). The V end lost 5 bases, the J end lost 4 bases, and 21 bases lay between the germline ends. Germline CDR1 reads SGHAT; CDR2 reads FQNNGV. The CDR3 has 18 amino acids. The CDR3 protein is CASSPQGFSSAGANVLTF. DNA for the CDR3: TGTGCCAGCAGCCCTCAGGGGTTCTCTTCGGCGGGGGCCAACGTCCTGACTTTC.

The chain links TRBV4-3 to TRBJ2-3; TRBD2 matches 13 bases. J lost 5 bases, V lost 5 bases, and 1 base had no gene match. The CDR3 spans 14 residues. Per germline, CDR1 LGHNA and CDR2 YSLEER. The CDR3 DNA reads as TGCGCCAGCAGCGGACTAGCGGGAGTAGATACGCAGTATTTT. Encoded protein: CASSGLAGVDTQYF.

The V and J genes are TRBV28 and TRBJ2-1, with a weak D call TRBD2 (7 bases). Per germline, CDR1 MDHEN and CDR2 SYDVKM. V lost 5 bases to trimming and J lost 4 bases, with 21 bases between them. The CDR3 is made up of 17 amino acids. The CDR3 DNA reads as TGTGCCAGCAGTGGTAGTGGGGGGGCAGAAGTATACAATGAGCAGTTCTTC. Its protein product is CASSGSGGAEVYNEQFF.

This clone was seen a single time. The chain links TRBV7-3 to TRBJ1-2; weak D call: TRBD1 (5 bases). This CDR3 has 13 residues. Germline V CDR1 and CDR2: SGHTA, FQGTGA. V lost 0 bases and J lost 6, with 8 bases in between. CDR3 sequence reads: CASSLTPGDGYTF. The DNA for the CDR3 is TGTGCCAGCAGCTTAACCCCGGGGGATGGCTACACCTTC. Looking up the rest from reference TRBV7-3 and TRBJ1-2 gives the full variable domain: GAGVSQTPSNKVTEKGKYVELRCDPISGHTALYWYRQSLGQGPEFLIYFQGTGAADDSGLPNDRFFAVRPEGSVSTLKIQRTERGDSAVYLCASSLTPGDGYTFGSGTRLTVV.

The J gene is TRBJ2-3, the V gene TRBV2, with D hard to call. The CDR3 loop spans 14 amino acids. Trimming took off 7 bases at V and 0 bases at J, with 11 bases between the two ends. CDR1 SNHLY and CDR2 FYNNEI come from the germline V gene. CDR3 sequence (DNA): TGTGCCAGCAAAGAGGCAGTTAGCACAGATACGCAGTATTTT. It yields the protein CASKEAVSTDTQYF. Variable domain in full (rest from reference TRBV2 and TRBJ2-3): EPEVTQTPSHQVTQMGQEVILRCVPISNHLYFYWYRQILGQKVEFLVSFYNNEISEKSEIFDDQFSVERPDGSNFTLKIRSTKLEDSAMYFCASKEAVSTDTQYFGPGTRLTVL.